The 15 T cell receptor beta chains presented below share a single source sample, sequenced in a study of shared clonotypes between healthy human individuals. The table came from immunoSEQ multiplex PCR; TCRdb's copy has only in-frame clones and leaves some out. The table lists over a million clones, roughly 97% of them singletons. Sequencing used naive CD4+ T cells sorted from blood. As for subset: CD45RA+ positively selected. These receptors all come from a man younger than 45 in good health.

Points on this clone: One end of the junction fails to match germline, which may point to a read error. This chain's CDR3 is CASSLFGTRDTGELFF. The CDR3 DNA follows: TGTGCTAGCAGCTTATTCGGGACGCGGGACACCGGGGAGCTGTTTTTT. This chain uses TRBV7-7 with TRBJ2-2, with D perhaps being TRBD1 or TRBD2 (5 bases each). Germline V gene sequence: CDR1 SSHAT, CDR2 FNYEAQ (reference sequence). The CDR3 consists of 16 residues.

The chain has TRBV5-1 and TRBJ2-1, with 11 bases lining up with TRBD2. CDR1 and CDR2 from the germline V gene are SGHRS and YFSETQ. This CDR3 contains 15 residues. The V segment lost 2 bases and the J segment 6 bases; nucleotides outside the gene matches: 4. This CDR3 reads CASSLGTSGFNEQFF. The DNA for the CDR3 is TGCGCCAGCAGCTTAGGGACTAGCGGATTCAATGAGCAGTTCTTC.

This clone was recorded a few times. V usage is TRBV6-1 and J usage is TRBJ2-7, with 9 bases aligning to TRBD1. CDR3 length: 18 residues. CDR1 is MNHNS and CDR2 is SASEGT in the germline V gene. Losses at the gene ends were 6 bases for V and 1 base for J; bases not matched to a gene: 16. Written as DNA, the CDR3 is TGTGCCAGCAGCGAAACCCGGGACAGGGTCTTGGCATCCTACGAGCAGTACTTC. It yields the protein CASSETRDRVLASYEQYF.

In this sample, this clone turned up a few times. The chain's CDR3 is CASSSHIKGSGANVLTF. The CDR3 nucleotides are TGTGCCAGCAGCTCACATATTAAAGGTTCTGGGGCCAACGTCCTGACTTTC. This chain joins TRBV9 and TRBJ2-6; D is unresolved. Germline-derived CDR1 and CDR2 are SGDLS and YYNGEE. The CDR3 extends over 17 amino acids. The V gene lost 4 bases and the J gene lost 1 base, with 15 bases spanning the gap.

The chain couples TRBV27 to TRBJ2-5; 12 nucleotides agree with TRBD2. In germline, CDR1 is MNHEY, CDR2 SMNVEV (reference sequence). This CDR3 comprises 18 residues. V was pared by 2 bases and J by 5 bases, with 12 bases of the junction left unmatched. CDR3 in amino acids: CASSLRQRLAGDAETQYF. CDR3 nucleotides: TGTGCCAGCAGTTTAAGACAAAGACTAGCGGGAGATGCGGAGACCCAGTACTTC.

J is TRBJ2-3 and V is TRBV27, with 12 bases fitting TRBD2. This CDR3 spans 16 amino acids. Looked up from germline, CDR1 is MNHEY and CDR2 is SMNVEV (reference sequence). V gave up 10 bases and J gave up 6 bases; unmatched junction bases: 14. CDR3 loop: CANLPGLAGPRDTQYF. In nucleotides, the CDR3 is TGTGCCAACCTACCCGGACTAGCGGGGCCGCGGGATACGCAGTATTTT.

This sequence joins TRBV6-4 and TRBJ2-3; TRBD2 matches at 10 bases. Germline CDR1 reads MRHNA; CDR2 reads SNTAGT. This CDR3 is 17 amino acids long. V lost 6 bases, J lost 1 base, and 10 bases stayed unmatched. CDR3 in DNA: TGTGCCAGCAGGCCCGGGGTTACTAGCGGGGGCACAGATACGCAGTATTTT. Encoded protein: CASRPGVTSGGTDTQYF.

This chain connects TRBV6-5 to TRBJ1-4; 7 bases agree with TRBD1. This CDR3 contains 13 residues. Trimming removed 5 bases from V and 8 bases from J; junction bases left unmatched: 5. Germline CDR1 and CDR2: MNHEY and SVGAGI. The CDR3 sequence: CASSLTGNEKLFF. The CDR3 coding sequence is TGTGCCAGCAGTCTGACAGGGAACGAAAAACTGTTTTTT.

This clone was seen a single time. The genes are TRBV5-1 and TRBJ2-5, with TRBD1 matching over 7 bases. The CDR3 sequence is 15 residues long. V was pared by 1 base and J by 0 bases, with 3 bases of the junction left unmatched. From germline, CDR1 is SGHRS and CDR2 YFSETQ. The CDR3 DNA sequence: TGCGCCAGCAGCTTGAATGACAGGGACCAAGAGACCCAGTACTTC. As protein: CASSLNDRDQETQYF.

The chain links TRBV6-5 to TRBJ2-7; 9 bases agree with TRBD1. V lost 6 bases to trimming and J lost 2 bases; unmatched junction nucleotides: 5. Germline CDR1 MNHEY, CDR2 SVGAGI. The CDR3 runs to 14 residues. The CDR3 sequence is CASSRDRAAYEQYF. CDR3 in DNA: TGTGCCAGCAGCCGGGACAGGGCAGCCTACGAGCAGTACTTC.

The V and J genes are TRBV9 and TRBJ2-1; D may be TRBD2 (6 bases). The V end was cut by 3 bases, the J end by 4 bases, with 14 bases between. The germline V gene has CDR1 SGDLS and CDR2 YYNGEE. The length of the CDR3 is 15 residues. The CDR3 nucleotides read TGTGCCAGCAGCGGTGCATCGCGGGGTTACAATGAGCAGTTCTTC. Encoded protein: CASSGASRGYNEQFF. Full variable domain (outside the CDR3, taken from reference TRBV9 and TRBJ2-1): DSGVTQTPKHLITATGQRVTLRCSPRSGDLSVYWYQQSLDQGLQFLIQYYNGEERAKGNILERFSAQQFPDLHSELNLSSLELGDSALYFCASSGASRGYNEQFFGPGTRLTVL.

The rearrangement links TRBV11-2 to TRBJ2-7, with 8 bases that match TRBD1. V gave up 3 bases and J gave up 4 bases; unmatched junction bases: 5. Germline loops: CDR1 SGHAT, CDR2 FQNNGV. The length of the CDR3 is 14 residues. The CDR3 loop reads CASSLLGQGYEQYF. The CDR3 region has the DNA TGTGCCAGCAGCTTGCTAGGACAGGGATACGAGCAGTACTTC.

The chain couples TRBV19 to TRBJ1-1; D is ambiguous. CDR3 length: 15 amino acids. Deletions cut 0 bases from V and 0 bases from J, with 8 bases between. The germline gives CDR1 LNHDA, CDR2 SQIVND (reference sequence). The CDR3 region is CASSIDRDMNTEAFF. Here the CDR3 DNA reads TGTGCCAGTAGTATAGATCGAGACATGAACACTGAAGCTTTCTTT.

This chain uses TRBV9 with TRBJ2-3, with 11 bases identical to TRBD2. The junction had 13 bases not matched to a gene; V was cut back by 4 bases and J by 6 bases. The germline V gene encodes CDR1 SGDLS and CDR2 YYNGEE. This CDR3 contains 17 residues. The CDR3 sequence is CASSPRIAGGPSDTQYF. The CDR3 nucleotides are TGTGCCAGCAGCCCCCGAATAGCGGGAGGGCCAAGTGATACGCAGTATTTT. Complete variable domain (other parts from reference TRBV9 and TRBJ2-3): DSGVTQTPKHLITATGQRVTLRCSPRSGDLSVYWYQQSLDQGLQFLIQYYNGEERAKGNILERFSAQQFPDLHSELNLSSLELGDSALYFCASSPRIAGGPSDTQYFGPGTRLTVL.

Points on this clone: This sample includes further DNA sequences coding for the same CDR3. The CDR3 is CASSLAGLANTEAFF. As DNA, the CDR3 is TGCGCCAGCAGCTTGGCCGGTTTAGCGAACACTGAAGCTTTCTTT. The rearrangement links TRBV5-1 to TRBJ1-1; D gene uncertain. V was pared by 0 bases and J by 1 base, with 10 bases between. This CDR3 is 15 amino acids long. Germline CDR1 is SGHRS and CDR2 is YFSETQ.